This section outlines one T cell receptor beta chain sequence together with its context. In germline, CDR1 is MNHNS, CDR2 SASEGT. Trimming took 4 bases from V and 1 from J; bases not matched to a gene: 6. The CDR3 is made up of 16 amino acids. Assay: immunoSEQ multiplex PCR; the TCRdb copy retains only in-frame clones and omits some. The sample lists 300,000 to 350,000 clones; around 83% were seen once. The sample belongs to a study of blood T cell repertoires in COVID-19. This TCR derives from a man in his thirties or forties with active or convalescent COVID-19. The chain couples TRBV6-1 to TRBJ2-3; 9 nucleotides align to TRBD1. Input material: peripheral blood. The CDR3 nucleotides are TGTGCCAGCAGTGGAAGACAGGGGGTTCGCACAGATACGCAGTATTTT. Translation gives CASSGRQGVRTDTQYF.